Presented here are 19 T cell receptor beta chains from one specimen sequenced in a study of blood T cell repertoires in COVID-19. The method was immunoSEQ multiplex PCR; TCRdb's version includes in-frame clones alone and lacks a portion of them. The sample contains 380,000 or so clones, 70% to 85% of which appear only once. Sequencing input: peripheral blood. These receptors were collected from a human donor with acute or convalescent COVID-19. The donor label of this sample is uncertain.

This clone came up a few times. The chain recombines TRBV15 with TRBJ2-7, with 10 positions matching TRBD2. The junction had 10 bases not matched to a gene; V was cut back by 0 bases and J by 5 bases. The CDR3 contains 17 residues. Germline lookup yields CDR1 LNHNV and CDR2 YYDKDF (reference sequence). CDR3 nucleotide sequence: TGTGCCACCAGCAGAGATGGGGCTCGACTAGCGGGCCACGAGCAGTACTTC. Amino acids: CATSRDGARLAGHEQYF.

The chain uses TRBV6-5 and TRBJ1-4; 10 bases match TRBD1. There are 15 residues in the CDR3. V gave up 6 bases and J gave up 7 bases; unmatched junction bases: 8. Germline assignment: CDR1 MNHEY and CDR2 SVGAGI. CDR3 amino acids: CASRRTGGIGEKLFF. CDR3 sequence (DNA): TGTGCCAGCAGACGGACAGGGGGTATAGGTGAAAAACTGTTTTTT.

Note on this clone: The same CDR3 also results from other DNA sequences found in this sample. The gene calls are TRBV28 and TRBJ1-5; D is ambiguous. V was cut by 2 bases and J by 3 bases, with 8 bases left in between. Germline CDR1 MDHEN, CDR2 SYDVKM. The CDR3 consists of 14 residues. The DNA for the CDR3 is TGTGCCAGCAGTTTAATCCGGGACAATCAGCCCCAGCATTTT. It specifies CASSLIRDNQPQHF.

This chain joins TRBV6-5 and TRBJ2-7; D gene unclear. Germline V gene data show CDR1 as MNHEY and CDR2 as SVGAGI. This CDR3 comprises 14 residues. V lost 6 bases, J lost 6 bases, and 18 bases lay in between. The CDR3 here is CASRPTKAITEQYF. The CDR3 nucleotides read TGTGCCAGCAGACCCACTAAGGCAATTACCGAGCAGTACTTC.

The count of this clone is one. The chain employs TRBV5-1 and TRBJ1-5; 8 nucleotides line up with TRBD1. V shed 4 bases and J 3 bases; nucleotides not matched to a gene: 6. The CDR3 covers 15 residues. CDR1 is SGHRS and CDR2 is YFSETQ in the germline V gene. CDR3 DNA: TGCGCCAGCAGCCCGACAGGGGTTAACAATCAGCCCCAGCATTTT. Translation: CASSPTGVNNQPQHF.

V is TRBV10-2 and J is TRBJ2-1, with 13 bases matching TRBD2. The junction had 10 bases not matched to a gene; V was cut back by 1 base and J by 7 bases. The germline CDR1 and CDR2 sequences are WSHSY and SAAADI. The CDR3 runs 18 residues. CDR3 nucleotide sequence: TGCGCCAGCAGTGAGTTCGGGACTAGCGGGATAGGGAAGAATGAGCAGTTCTTC. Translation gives CASSEFGTSGIGKNEQFF.

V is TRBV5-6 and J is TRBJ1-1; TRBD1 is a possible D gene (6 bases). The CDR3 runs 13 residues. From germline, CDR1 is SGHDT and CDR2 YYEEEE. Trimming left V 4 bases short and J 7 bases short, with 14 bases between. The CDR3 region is CASSRKQQGEAFF. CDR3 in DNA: TGTGCCAGCAGCAGAAAGCAACAGGGTGAAGCTTTCTTT.

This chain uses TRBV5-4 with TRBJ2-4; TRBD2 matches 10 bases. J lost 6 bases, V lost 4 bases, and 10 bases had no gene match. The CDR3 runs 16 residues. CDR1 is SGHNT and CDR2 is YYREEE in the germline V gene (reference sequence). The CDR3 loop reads CASSPPLTSGRNIQYF. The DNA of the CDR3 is TGTGCCAGCAGCCCGCCGCTGACTAGCGGGCGAAACATTCAGTACTTC. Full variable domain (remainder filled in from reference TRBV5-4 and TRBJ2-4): ETGVTQSPTHLIKTRGQQVTLRCSSQSGHNTVSWYQQALGQGPQFIFQYYREEENGRGNFPPRFSGLQFPNYSSELNVNALELDDSALYLCASSPPLTSGRNIQYFGAGTRLSVL.

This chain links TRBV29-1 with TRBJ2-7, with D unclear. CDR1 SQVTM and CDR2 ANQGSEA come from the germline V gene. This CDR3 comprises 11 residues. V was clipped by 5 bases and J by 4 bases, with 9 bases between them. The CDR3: CSVYDFYEQYF. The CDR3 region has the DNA TGCAGCGTTTACGACTTTTACGAGCAGTACTTC.

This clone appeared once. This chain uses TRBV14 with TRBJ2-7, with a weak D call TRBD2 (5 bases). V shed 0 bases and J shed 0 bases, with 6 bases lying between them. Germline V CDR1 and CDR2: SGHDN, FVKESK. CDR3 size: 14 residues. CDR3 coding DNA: TGTGCCAGCAGCCAAGAGGGGAGCTCCTACGAGCAGTACTTC. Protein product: CASSQEGSSYEQYF.

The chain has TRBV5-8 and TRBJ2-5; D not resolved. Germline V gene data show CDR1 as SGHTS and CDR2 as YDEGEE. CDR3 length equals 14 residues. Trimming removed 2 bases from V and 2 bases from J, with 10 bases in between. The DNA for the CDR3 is TGTGCCAGCAGCTTATTTGGGCTGCAAGAGACCCAGTACTTC. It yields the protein CASSLFGLQETQYF.

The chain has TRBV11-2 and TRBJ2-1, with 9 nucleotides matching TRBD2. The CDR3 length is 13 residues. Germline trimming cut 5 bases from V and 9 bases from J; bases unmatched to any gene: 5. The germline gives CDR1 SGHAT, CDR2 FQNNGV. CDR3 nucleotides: TGTGCCAGCAGCGTGACTAGCGGACGTGAGCAGTTCTTC. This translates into CASSVTSGREQFF.

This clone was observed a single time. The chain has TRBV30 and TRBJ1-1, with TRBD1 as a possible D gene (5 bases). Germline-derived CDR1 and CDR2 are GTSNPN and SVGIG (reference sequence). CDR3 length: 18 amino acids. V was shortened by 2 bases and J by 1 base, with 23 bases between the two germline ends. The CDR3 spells CAWSTYPLGQLKNTEAFF. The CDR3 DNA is TGTGCCTGGAGTACATACCCCCTGGGGCAGCTGAAGAACACTGAAGCTTTCTTT.

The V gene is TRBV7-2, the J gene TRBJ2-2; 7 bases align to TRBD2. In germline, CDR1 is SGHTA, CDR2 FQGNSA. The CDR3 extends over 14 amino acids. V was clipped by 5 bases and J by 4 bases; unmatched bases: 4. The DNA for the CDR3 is TGTGCCAGCAGCCCCCGGGAGGCCACCGGGGAGCTGTTTTTT. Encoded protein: CASSPREATGELFF.

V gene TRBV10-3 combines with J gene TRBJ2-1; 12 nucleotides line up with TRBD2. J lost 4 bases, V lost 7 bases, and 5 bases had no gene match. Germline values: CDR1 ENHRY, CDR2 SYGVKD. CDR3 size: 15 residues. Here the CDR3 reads CAIKRLAGEYNEQFF. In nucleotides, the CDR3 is TGTGCCATCAAACGACTAGCGGGGGAGTACAATGAGCAGTTCTTC.

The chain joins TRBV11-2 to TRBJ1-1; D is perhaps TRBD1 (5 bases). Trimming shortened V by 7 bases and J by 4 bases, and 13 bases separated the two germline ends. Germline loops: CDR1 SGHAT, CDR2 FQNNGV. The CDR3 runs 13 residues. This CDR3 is CASTPQGATEAFF. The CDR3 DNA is TGTGCCAGCACCCCGCAGGGCGCCACTGAAGCTTTCTTT.

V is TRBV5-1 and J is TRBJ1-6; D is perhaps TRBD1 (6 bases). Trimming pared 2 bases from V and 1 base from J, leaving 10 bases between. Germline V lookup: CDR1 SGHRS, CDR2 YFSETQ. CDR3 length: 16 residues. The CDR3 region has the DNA TGCGCCAGCAGCTTTTACCAGGGGTCCTATAATTCACCCCTCCACTTT. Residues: CASSFYQGSYNSPLHF.

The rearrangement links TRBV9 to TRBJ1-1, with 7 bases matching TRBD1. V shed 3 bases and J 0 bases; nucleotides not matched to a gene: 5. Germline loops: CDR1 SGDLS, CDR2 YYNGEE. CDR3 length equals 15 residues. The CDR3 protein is CASSDRTGVNTEAFF. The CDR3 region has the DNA TGTGCCAGCAGCGACAGAACAGGGGTGAACACTGAAGCTTTCTTT.

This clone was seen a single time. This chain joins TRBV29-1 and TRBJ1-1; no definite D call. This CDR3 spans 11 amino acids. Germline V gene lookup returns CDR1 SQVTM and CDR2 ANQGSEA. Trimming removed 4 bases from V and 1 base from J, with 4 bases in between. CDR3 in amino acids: CSVVWNTEAFF. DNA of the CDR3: TGCAGCGTTGTCTGGAACACTGAAGCTTTCTTT. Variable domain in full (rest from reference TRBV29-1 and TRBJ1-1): SAVISQKPSRDICQRGTSLTIQCQVDSQVTMMFWYRQQPGQSLTLIATANQGSEATYESGFVIDKFPISRPNLTFSTLTVSNMSPEDSSIYLCSVVWNTEAFFGQGTRLTVV.